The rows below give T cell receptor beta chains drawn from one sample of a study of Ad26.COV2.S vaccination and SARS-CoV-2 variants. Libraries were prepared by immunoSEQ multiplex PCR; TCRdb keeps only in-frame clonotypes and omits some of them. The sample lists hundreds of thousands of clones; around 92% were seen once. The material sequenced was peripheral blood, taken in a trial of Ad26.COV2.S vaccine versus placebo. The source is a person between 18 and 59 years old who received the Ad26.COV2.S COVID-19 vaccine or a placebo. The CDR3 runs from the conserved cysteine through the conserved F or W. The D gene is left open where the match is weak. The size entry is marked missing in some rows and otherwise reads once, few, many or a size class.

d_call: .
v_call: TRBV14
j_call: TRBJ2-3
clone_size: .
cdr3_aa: CASSQVPGRGPDTQYF
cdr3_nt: TGTGCCAGCAGCCAAGTTCCGGGGCGCGGGCCAGATACGCAGTATTTT

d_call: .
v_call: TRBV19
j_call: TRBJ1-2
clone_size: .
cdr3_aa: CASSTVAANYGYTF
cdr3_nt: TGTGCCAGTAGTACCGTTGCGGCTAACTATGGCTACACCTTC

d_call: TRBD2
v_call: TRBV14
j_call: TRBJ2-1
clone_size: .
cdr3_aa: CASSSRVAGGMPYNEQFF
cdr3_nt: TGTGCCAGCAGCTCCCGAGTAGCGGGGGGGATGCCCTACAATGAGCAGTTCTTC

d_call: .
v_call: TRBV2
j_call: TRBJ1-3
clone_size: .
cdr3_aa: CASSEVRQHNTIYF
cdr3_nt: TGTGCCAGCAGTGAAGTCCGGCAGCACAACACCATATATTTT

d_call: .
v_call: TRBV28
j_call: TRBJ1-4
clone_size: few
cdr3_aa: CASKSTGRYEKLFF
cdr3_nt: TGTGCCAGCAAATCGACAGGCCGTTATGAAAAACTGTTTTTT

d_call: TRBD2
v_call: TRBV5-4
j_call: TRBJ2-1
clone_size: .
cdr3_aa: CASRDPQAGGDYNEQFF
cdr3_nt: TGTGCCAGCAGAGACCCGCAAGCGGGGGGGGACTACAATGAGCAGTTCTTC

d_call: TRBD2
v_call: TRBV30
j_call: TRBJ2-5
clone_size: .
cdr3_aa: CAWSWRTGGQYF
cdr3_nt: TGTGCCTGGAGTTGGAGGACGGGGGGCCAGTACTTC

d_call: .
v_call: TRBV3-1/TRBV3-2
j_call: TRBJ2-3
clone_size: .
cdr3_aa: CASSLQTRTGAHSDTQYF
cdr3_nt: TGTGCCAGCAGCCTCCAAACGCGAACGGGGGCACACAGTGATACGCAGTATTTT

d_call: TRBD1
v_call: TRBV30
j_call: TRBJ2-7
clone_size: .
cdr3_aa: CAWSVRFGQGDEQYF
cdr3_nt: TGTGCCTGGAGTGTACGGTTCGGACAGGGCGACGAGCAGTACTTC

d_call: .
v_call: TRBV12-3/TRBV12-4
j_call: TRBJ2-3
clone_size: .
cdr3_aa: CASSSRQRLYF
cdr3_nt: TGTGCCAGCAGTTCACGACAGCGGCTCTATTTT

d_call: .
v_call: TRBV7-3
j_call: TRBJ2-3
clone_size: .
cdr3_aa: CASSPRGESDTQYF
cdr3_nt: TGTGCCAGCAGCCCCCGCGGGGAGTCAGATACGCAGTATTTT

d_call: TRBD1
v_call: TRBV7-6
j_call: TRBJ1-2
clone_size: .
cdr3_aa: CASSADADRVNYGYTF
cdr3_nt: TGTGCCAGCAGCGCAGATGCCGACAGGGTTAACTATGGCTACACCTTC

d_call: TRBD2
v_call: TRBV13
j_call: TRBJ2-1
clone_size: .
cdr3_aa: CASSLWRGGGYNEQFF
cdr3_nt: TGTGCCAGCAGCTTGTGGCGGGGGGGTGGCTACAATGAGCAGTTCTTC

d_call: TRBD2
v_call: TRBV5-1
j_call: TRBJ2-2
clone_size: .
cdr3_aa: CASSLDRLAGSGELFF
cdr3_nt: TGCGCCAGCAGCTTGGACAGACTAGCGGGGTCCGGGGAGCTGTTTTTT

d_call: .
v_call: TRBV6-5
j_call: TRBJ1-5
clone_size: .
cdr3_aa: CASRSGPNQPQHF
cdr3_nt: TGTGCCAGCAGGTCAGGACCGAATCAGCCCCAGCATTTT

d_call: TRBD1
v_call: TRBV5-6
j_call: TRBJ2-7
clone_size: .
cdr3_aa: CASSPDRVEYEQYF
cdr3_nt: TGTGCCAGCAGCCCGGACAGGGTAGAGTACGAGCAGTACTTC

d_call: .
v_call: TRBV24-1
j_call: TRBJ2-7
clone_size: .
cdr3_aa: CATSEGARYEQYF
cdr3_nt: TGTGCCACCAGTGAGGGGGCGCGGTACGAGCAGTACTTC

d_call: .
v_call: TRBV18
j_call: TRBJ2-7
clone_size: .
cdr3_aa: CASSPTPNYEQYF
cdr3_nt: TGTGCCAGCTCACCGACCCCTAACTACGAGCAGTACTTC

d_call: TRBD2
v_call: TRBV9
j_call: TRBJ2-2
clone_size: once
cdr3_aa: CASSAGLETGELFF
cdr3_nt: TGTGCCAGCAGCGCCGGACTAGAGACCGGGGAGCTGTTTTTT

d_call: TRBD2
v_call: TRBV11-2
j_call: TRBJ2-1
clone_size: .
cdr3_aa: CASSSLAGLNEQFF
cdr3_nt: TGTGCCAGCAGCTCCCTAGCGGGACTGAATGAGCAGTTCTTC

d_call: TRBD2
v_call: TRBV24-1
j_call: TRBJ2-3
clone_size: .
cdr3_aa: CATSEGGLAQSTDTQYF
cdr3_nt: TGTGCCACCAGTGAGGGTGGACTAGCGCAAAGCACAGATACGCAGTATTTT

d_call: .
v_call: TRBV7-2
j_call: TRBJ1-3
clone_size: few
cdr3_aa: CASSPWTAGNTIYF
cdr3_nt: TGTGCCAGCAGCCCCTGGACCGCTGGAAACACCATATATTTT

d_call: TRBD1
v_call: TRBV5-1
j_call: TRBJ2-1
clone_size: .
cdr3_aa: CASSIAWGTGGYEQFF
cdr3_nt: TGCGCCAGCAGCATAGCATGGGGGACAGGGGGCTATGAGCAGTTCTTC

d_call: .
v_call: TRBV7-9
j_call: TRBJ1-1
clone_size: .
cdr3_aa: CASSEPLRNTEAFF
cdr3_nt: TGTGCCAGCAGCGAGCCCCTTAGGAACACTGAAGCTTTCTTT

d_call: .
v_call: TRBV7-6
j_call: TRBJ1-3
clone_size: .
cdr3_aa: CASSSTRNTIYF
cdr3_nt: TGTGCCAGCAGTTCTACAAGGAACACCATATATTTT

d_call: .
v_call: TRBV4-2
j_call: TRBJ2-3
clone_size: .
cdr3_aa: CASSQGGLGRADTQYF
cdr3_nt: TGTGCCAGCAGCCAAGGGGGACTTGGGAGAGCAGATACGCAGTATTTT

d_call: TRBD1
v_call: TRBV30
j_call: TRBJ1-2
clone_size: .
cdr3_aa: CAWSVRLRGQEGYTF
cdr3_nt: TGTGCCTGGAGTGTACGCCTAAGGGGACAGGAGGGCTACACCTTC

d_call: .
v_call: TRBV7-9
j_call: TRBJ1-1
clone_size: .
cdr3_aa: CASSSQMNTEAFF
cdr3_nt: TGTGCCAGCAGCTCACAGATGAACACTGAAGCTTTCTTT

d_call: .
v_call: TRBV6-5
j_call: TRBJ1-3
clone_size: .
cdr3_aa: CASWASSSGNTIYF
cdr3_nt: TGTGCCAGCTGGGCCTCCTCGAGCGGAAACACCATATATTTT

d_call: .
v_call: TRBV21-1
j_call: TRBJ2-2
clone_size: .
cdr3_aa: CASTETSGGPTGELFF
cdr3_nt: TGTGCCAGCACCGAGACTAGCGGGGGGCCCACCGGGGAGCTGTTTTTT

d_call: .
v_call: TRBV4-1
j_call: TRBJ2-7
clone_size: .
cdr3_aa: CASSPRAHMDEQYF
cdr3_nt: TGCGCCAGCAGCCCCCGGGCCCATATGGACGAGCAGTACTTC

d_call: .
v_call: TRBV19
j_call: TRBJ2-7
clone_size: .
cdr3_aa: CASSRLVTTYEQYF
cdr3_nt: TGTGCCAGTAGCCGACTAGTAACGACCTACGAGCAGTACTTC

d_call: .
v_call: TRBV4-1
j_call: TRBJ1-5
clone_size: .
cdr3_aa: CASSQDGDVTLANQPQHF
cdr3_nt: TGCGCCAGCAGCCAAGATGGGGACGTTACATTAGCAAATCAGCCCCAGCATTTT

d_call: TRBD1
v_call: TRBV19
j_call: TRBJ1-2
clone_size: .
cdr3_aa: CASSHDRGNYGYTF
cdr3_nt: TGTGCCAGTAGCCATGACAGGGGGAACTATGGCTACACCTTC

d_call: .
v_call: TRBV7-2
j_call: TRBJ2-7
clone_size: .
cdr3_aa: CASSLDYEQYF
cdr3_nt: TGTGCCAGCAGCTTAGACTACGAGCAGTACTTC

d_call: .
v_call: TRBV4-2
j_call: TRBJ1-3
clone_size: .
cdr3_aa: CASSPHRVRGGNTIYF
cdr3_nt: TGTGCCAGCAGTCCACACAGGGTCCGGGGAGGAAACACCATATATTTT

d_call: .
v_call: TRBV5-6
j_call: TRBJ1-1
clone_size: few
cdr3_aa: CASSLEVNTEAFF
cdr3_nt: TGTGCCAGCAGCTTGGAGGTGAACACTGAAGCTTTCTTT